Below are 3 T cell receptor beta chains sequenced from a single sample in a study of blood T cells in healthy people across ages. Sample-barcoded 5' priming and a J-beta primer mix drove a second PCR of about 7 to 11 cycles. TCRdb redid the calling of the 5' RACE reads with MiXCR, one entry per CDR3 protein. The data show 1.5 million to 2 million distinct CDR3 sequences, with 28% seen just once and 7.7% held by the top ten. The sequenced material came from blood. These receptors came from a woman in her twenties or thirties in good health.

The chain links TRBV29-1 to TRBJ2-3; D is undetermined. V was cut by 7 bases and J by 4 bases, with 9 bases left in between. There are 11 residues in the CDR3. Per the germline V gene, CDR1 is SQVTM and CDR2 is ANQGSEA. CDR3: CSAAHPDTQYF. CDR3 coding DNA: TGCAGCGCGGCACATCCAGATACGCAGTATTTT.

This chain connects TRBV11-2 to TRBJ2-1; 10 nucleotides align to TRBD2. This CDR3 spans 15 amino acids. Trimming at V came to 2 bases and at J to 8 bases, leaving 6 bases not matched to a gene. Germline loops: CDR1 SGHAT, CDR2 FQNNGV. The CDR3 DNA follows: TGTGCCAGCAGCTTATTGCTAGCGGGGGCGGATGAGCAGTTCTTC. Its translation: CASSLLLAGADEQFF.

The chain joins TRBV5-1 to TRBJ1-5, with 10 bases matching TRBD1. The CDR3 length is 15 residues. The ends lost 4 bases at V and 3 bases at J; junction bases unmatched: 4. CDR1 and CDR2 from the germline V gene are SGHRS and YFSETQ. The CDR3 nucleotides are TGCGCCAGCAGCATGACAGGGGGCTACAATCAGCCCCAGCATTTT. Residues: CASSMTGGYNQPQHF.